A selection of T cell receptor beta chains follows, all from one sample in a study of blood T cell repertoires in COVID-19. Profiled with immunoSEQ multiplex PCR; TCRdb holds only in-frame clones, not every one. The repertoire includes roughly 120,000 clones, around 87% of them detected once, and roughly 8% sits in the top ten. Sequencing input: peripheral blood. These receptors were taken from a human donor in a cohort sampled during active COVID-19. CDR3s include the opening cysteine and the closing phenylalanine or tryptophan. D genes are given only for firm matches. Part of the rows lack a size; the others show once, few, many or a class for expanded clones.

abundance: NA
j_gene: TRBJ2-7
v_gene: TRBV7-6
len: 14
d_gene: TRBD2
CDR3aa: CASSLAGGSYEQYF
CDR3nt: TGTGCCAGCAGCCTAGCGGGAGGCTCCTACGAGCAGTACTTC

abundance: NA
j_gene: TRBJ2-1
v_gene: TRBV2
len: 16
d_gene: TRBD1
CDR3aa: CASSERWTGSRNEQFF
CDR3nt: TGTGCCAGCAGTGAAAGGTGGACAGGGTCTCGGAATGAGCAGTTCTTC

abundance: NA
j_gene: TRBJ1-2
v_gene: TRBV21-1
len: 17
d_gene: NA
CDR3aa: CASLTPDNANNYYGYTF
CDR3nt: TGTGCCAGCCTCACCCCCGACAATGCCAACAACTACTATGGCTACACCTTC

abundance: NA
j_gene: TRBJ2-7
v_gene: TRBV27
len: 14
d_gene: TRBD1
CDR3aa: CASSSWTGNYEQYF
CDR3nt: TGTGCCAGCAGTTCTTGGACAGGGAACTACGAGCAGTACTTC

abundance: NA
j_gene: TRBJ1-6
v_gene: TRBV6-6
len: 14
d_gene: NA
CDR3aa: CASRNGQINSPLHF
CDR3nt: TGTGCCAGCAGAAACGGACAGATAAATTCACCCCTCCACTTT

abundance: NA
j_gene: TRBJ2-1
v_gene: TRBV24-1
len: 17
d_gene: TRBD2
CDR3aa: CATSPSEGLASYNEQFF
CDR3nt: TGTGCCACCTCCCCCAGCGAGGGACTAGCGTCTTACAATGAGCAGTTCTTC

abundance: few
j_gene: TRBJ1-1
v_gene: TRBV12-5
len: 14
d_gene: TRBD1
CDR3aa: CASGSPGQGTEAFF
CDR3nt: TGTGCTAGTGGTTCTCCGGGACAGGGAACTGAAGCTTTCTTT

abundance: NA
j_gene: TRBJ2-1
v_gene: TRBV5-1
len: 14
d_gene: NA
CDR3aa: CASSLQLDFGEQFF
CDR3nt: TGCGCCAGCAGCTTGCAACTAGACTTCGGTGAGCAGTTCTTC

abundance: once
j_gene: TRBJ2-7
v_gene: TRBV6-5
len: 15
d_gene: NA
CDR3aa: CASSYEAGSVYEQYF
CDR3nt: TGTGCCAGCAGTTACGAAGCAGGGTCTGTCTACGAGCAGTACTTC

abundance: NA
j_gene: TRBJ2-7
v_gene: TRBV25-1
len: 14
d_gene: TRBD1
CDR3aa: CASRASLDRGEQYF
CDR3nt: TGTGCCAGCCGTGCATCTTTGGACAGGGGCGAGCAGTACTTC

abundance: NA
j_gene: TRBJ2-5
v_gene: TRBV2
len: 20
d_gene: TRBD2
CDR3aa: CASSEALGSGGAPSQETQYF
CDR3nt: TGTGCCAGCAGTGAAGCGCTCGGTAGCGGGGGGGCCCCCAGCCAAGAGACCCAGTACTTC

abundance: NA
j_gene: TRBJ2-7
v_gene: TRBV7-2
len: 14
d_gene: NA
CDR3aa: CASSIEDYTYEQYF
CDR3nt: TGTGCCAGCAGCATAGAGGACTACACCTACGAGCAGTACTTC

abundance: NA
j_gene: TRBJ2-2
v_gene: TRBV5-1
len: 17
d_gene: TRBD2
CDR3aa: CASSPAGGLAGAGELFF
CDR3nt: TGCGCCAGCAGCCCCGCTGGAGGACTAGCGGGAGCCGGGGAGCTGTTTTTT

abundance: NA
j_gene: TRBJ1-5
v_gene: TRBV10-3
len: 13
d_gene: NA
CDR3aa: CAISAGGNQPQHF
CDR3nt: TGTGCCATCAGTGCAGGTGGGAATCAGCCCCAGCATTTT

abundance: NA
j_gene: TRBJ1-3
v_gene: TRBV11-2
len: 14
d_gene: NA
CDR3aa: CASSLAGSGNTIYF
CDR3nt: TGTGCCAGCAGCTTAGCAGGGTCTGGAAACACCATATATTTT

abundance: NA
j_gene: TRBJ1-2
v_gene: TRBV29-1
len: 11
d_gene: TRBD1
CDR3aa: CSAGDSYGYTF
CDR3nt: TGCAGCGCCGGGGACAGCTATGGCTACACCTTC

abundance: NA
j_gene: TRBJ1-3
v_gene: TRBV6-5
len: 14
d_gene: NA
CDR3aa: CASKNGNSGNTIYF
CDR3nt: TGTGCCAGCAAAAACGGGAACTCTGGAAACACCATATATTTT

abundance: NA
j_gene: TRBJ1-1
v_gene: TRBV5-1
len: 18
d_gene: TRBD1
CDR3aa: CASSSMLPGTGWNTEAFF
CDR3nt: TGCGCCAGCAGCTCGATGCTACCAGGGACAGGGTGGAACACTGAAGCTTTCTTT

abundance: NA
j_gene: TRBJ1-2
v_gene: TRBV10-2
len: 16
d_gene: NA
CDR3aa: CASSEGAVPTFYGYTF
CDR3nt: TGCGCCAGCAGTGAAGGGGCCGTACCCACCTTCTATGGCTACACCTTC

abundance: NA
j_gene: TRBJ1-2
v_gene: TRBV11-2
len: 15
d_gene: TRBD1
CDR3aa: CASSLDRGLASGYTF
CDR3nt: TGTGCCAGCAGCCTAGACAGGGGGTTAGCTAGCGGCTACACCTTC

abundance: NA
j_gene: TRBJ1-2
v_gene: TRBV18
len: 15
d_gene: NA
CDR3aa: CASSPDRSSNYGYTF
CDR3nt: TGTGCCAGCTCACCAGACAGATCCTCTAACTATGGCTACACCTTC

abundance: NA
j_gene: TRBJ2-3
v_gene: TRBV11-3
len: 15
d_gene: TRBD1
CDR3aa: CASSWGQGKTDTQYF
CDR3nt: TGTGCCAGCAGCTGGGGACAGGGTAAAACCGATACGCAGTATTTT

abundance: NA
j_gene: TRBJ2-7
v_gene: TRBV6-5
len: 14
d_gene: TRBD1
CDR3aa: CASSRDRELHEQYF
CDR3nt: TGTGCCAGCTCAAGGGACAGGGAACTCCACGAGCAGTACTTC

abundance: NA
j_gene: TRBJ2-7
v_gene: TRBV2
len: 11
d_gene: NA
CDR3aa: CASSESRKQYF
CDR3nt: TGTGCCAGCAGTGAAAGCCGCAAGCAGTACTTC

abundance: NA
j_gene: TRBJ1-5
v_gene: TRBV3-1/TRBV3-2
len: 13
d_gene: NA
CDR3aa: CASSVKPRAPQHF
CDR3nt: TGTGCCAGCAGCGTGAAACCGAGGGCACCCCAGCATTTT

abundance: NA
j_gene: TRBJ2-5
v_gene: TRBV19
len: 14
d_gene: NA
CDR3aa: CASRGHIFQETQYF
CDR3nt: TGTGCCAGTAGGGGACATATCTTCCAAGAGACCCAGTACTTC

abundance: NA
j_gene: TRBJ1-2
v_gene: TRBV29-1
len: 11
d_gene: NA
CDR3aa: CSVAGMDGYTF
CDR3nt: TGCAGCGTTGCAGGGATGGATGGCTACACCTTC

abundance: NA
j_gene: TRBJ2-4
v_gene: TRBV19
len: 17
d_gene: NA
CDR3aa: CASSIGYGQVAKNIQYF
CDR3nt: TGTGCCAGTAGTATAGGGTACGGACAAGTAGCCAAAAACATTCAGTACTTC

abundance: NA
j_gene: TRBJ1-2
v_gene: TRBV5-6
len: 16
d_gene: NA
CDR3aa: CASSSNPRGFNYGYTF
CDR3nt: TGTGCCAGCAGCTCCAACCCCAGAGGCTTTAACTATGGCTACACCTTC

abundance: NA
j_gene: TRBJ1-3
v_gene: TRBV29-1
len: 11
d_gene: NA
CDR3aa: CSAHSGNTIYF
CDR3nt: TGCAGCGCGCACTCTGGAAACACCATATATTTT

abundance: NA
j_gene: TRBJ2-3
v_gene: TRBV4-2
len: 15
d_gene: NA
CDR3aa: CASSASGTSTDTQYF
CDR3nt: TGTGCCAGCAGCGCGTCCGGGACTTCCACAGATACGCAGTATTTT

abundance: NA
j_gene: TRBJ1-1
v_gene: TRBV7-9
len: 14
d_gene: NA
CDR3aa: CASSLMGQNTEAFF
CDR3nt: TGTGCCAGCAGCTTGATGGGGCAGAACACTGAAGCTTTCTTT

abundance: NA
j_gene: TRBJ2-7
v_gene: TRBV20-1
len: 11
d_gene: NA
CDR3aa: CSARTTYEQYF
CDR3nt: TGCAGTGCTAGGACAACCTACGAGCAGTACTTC

abundance: NA
j_gene: TRBJ2-2
v_gene: TRBV7-9
len: 15
d_gene: NA
CDR3aa: CASSLTGIKTGELFF
CDR3nt: TGTGCCAGCAGCCTCACAGGGATTAAGACCGGGGAGCTGTTTTTT

abundance: NA
j_gene: TRBJ2-5
v_gene: TRBV15
len: 14
d_gene: NA
CDR3aa: CATSRDLAVETQYF
CDR3nt: TGTGCCACCAGCAGAGATCTTGCGGTGGAGACCCAGTACTTC

abundance: NA
j_gene: TRBJ2-7
v_gene: TRBV19
len: 14
d_gene: TRBD1
CDR3aa: CASSTGTGEYEQYF
CDR3nt: TGTGCCAGTAGTACCGGGACAGGGGAATACGAGCAGTACTTC

abundance: NA
j_gene: TRBJ1-3
v_gene: TRBV29-1
len: 14
d_gene: NA
CDR3aa: CSVAVARAGNTIYF
CDR3nt: TGCAGCGTTGCGGTAGCGAGGGCTGGAAACACCATATATTTT

abundance: once
j_gene: TRBJ1-5
v_gene: TRBV6-5
len: 15
d_gene: NA
CDR3aa: CASSYSAGGNQPQHF
CDR3nt: TGTGCCAGCAGTTACTCGGCAGGGGGCAATCAGCCCCAGCATTTT

abundance: few
j_gene: TRBJ1-1
v_gene: TRBV12-3/TRBV12-4
len: 11
d_gene: TRBD1
CDR3aa: CASSRRDRRIF
CDR3nt: TGTGCCAGCAGTCGCCGGGACAGAAGAATCTTT

abundance: few
j_gene: TRBJ1-3
v_gene: TRBV15
len: 14
d_gene: NA
CDR3aa: CATSRGGTGNTIYF
CDR3nt: TGTGCCACCAGCAGAGGAGGGACTGGAAACACCATATATTTT

abundance: NA
j_gene: TRBJ2-7
v_gene: TRBV29-1
len: 13
d_gene: NA
CDR3aa: CSVKAGEGYEQYF
CDR3nt: TGCAGCGTTAAGGCAGGGGAGGGCTACGAGCAGTACTTC

abundance: NA
j_gene: TRBJ2-7
v_gene: TRBV27
len: 15
d_gene: TRBD1
CDR3aa: CASSSPRTGANEQYF
CDR3nt: TGTGCCAGCAGTTCCCCCCGGACAGGGGCCAACGAGCAGTACTTC

abundance: NA
j_gene: TRBJ1-1
v_gene: TRBV19
len: 13
d_gene: NA
CDR3aa: CASRQDTLMKGFF
CDR3nt: TGTGCCAGTAGACAGGATACACTCATGAAAGGTTTCTTT

abundance: NA
j_gene: TRBJ1-6
v_gene: TRBV5-1
len: 15
d_gene: TRBD1
CDR3aa: CASSDGQGMGSPLHF
CDR3nt: TGCGCCAGCAGCGATGGACAGGGTATGGGTTCACCCCTCCACTTT

abundance: many
j_gene: TRBJ2-7
v_gene: TRBV5-1
len: 14
d_gene: NA
CDR3aa: CASSPLSGTYEQYF
CDR3nt: TGCGCCAGCAGCCCCCTGTCGGGAACCTACGAGCAGTACTTC

abundance: NA
j_gene: TRBJ1-1
v_gene: TRBV7-2
len: 14
d_gene: TRBD1
CDR3aa: CASSLGQMNTEAFF
CDR3nt: TGTGCCAGCAGCCTGGGACAGATGAACACTGAAGCTTTCTTT

abundance: once
j_gene: TRBJ2-6
v_gene: TRBV27
len: 17
d_gene: NA
CDR3aa: CASRGPDSYSGANVLTF
CDR3nt: TGTGCCAGCAGAGGACCGGACAGTTACTCTGGGGCCAACGTCCTGACTTTC

abundance: NA
j_gene: TRBJ2-3
v_gene: TRBV5-4
len: 15
d_gene: NA
CDR3aa: CASSALAASTDTQYF
CDR3nt: TGTGCCAGCAGCGCTCTAGCAGCTAGCACAGATACGCAGTATTTT

abundance: NA
j_gene: TRBJ2-7
v_gene: TRBV19
len: 14
d_gene: NA
CDR3aa: CASSPPLISYEQYF
CDR3nt: TGTGCCAGTAGTCCCCCCCTAATCTCCTACGAGCAGTACTTC

abundance: NA
j_gene: TRBJ1-1
v_gene: TRBV28
len: 16
d_gene: NA
CDR3aa: CASSKPRGGPNTEAFF
CDR3nt: TGTGCCAGCAGCAAGCCTCGGGGGGGGCCAAACACTGAAGCTTTCTTT

abundance: NA
j_gene: TRBJ1-2
v_gene: TRBV25-1
len: 15
d_gene: NA
CDR3aa: CASSEFPDSLYGYTF
CDR3nt: TGTGCCAGCAGTGAATTCCCCGACAGCCTCTATGGCTACACCTTC

abundance: NA
j_gene: TRBJ2-2
v_gene: TRBV29-1
len: 16
d_gene: TRBD1
CDR3aa: CSVGDRRHLNTGELFF
CDR3nt: TGCAGCGTTGGGGACAGGAGGCATTTGAACACCGGGGAGCTGTTTTTT

abundance: NA
j_gene: TRBJ1-1
v_gene: TRBV2
len: 14
d_gene: TRBD1
CDR3aa: CASSHRQGNTEAFF
CDR3nt: TGTGCCAGCAGCCACCGACAGGGGAACACTGAAGCTTTCTTT

abundance: NA
j_gene: TRBJ2-3
v_gene: TRBV29-1
len: 14
d_gene: NA
CDR3aa: CSVKRNLGTDTQYF
CDR3nt: TGCAGCGTTAAGCGCAACCTAGGCACAGATACGCAGTATTTT

abundance: NA
j_gene: TRBJ2-5
v_gene: TRBV30
len: 17
d_gene: TRBD2
CDR3aa: CACKKGLGLRNQETQYF
CDR3nt: TGTGCCTGCAAAAAGGGGCTGGGACTACGAAACCAAGAGACCCAGTACTTC

abundance: NA
j_gene: TRBJ2-3
v_gene: TRBV5-6
len: 17
d_gene: TRBD2
CDR3aa: CASSLEASGDFTDTQYF
CDR3nt: TGTGCCAGCAGCTTGGAGGCTAGCGGGGACTTCACAGATACGCAGTATTTT